A selection of T cell receptor beta chains follows, all from one sample in a study of blood T cell repertoires in COVID-19. Profiling relied on immunoSEQ multiplex PCR, and the TCRdb table lists in-frame clones only, not all of them. The sample contains about 360,000 clones, approximately 86% of which appear only once. Sequenced: peripheral blood. The origin of the receptors is an older woman with COVID-19, enrolled during active disease. CDR3s include the opening cysteine and the closing phenylalanine or tryptophan. Each record gives: CDR3 DNA, CDR3 protein, J gene, clone size, D gene, V gene. The D gene is left open where the match is weak. Rows give clone size only sometimes, using once, few, many, or a class for an expanded clone.

DNA: TGTGCCAGCTCTACCCATGATGAAAAACTGTTTTTT; CDR3: CASSTHDEKLFF; J: TRBJ1-4; size: NA; D: NA; V: TRBV13
DNA: TGTGCCAGCAGCTCCGCGACAGTTTATAGCAATCAGCCCCAGCATTTT; CDR3: CASSSATVYSNQPQHF; J: TRBJ1-5; size: NA; D: NA; V: TRBV7-2
DNA: TGCAGCGTTGTAGGTGGGGCCGGGGCCAACGTCCTGACTTTC; CDR3: CSVVGGAGANVLTF; J: TRBJ2-6; size: NA; D: NA; V: TRBV29-1
DNA: TGCGCCAGCAGACCCCAGGGGTCAAGCTCCTACGAGCAGTACTTC; CDR3: CASRPQGSSSYEQYF; J: TRBJ2-7; size: NA; D: NA; V: TRBV5-1
DNA: TGCGCCAGCAGTCGCCCGGGACAGGGCCAAATGGAGGATGAAAAACTGTTTTTT; CDR3: CASSRPGQGQMEDEKLFF; J: TRBJ1-4; size: NA; D: TRBD1; V: TRBV23-1
DNA: TGTGCCAGCTCGGACAGGGGCTCTATGAACACTGAAGCTTTCTTT; CDR3: CASSDRGSMNTEAFF; J: TRBJ1-1; size: NA; D: TRBD1; V: TRBV7-9
DNA: TGTGCCAGCAGCCCCCTGGTGTTTACATATGGCTACACCTTC; CDR3: CASSPLVFTYGYTF; J: TRBJ1-2; size: NA; D: NA; V: TRBV7-2
DNA: TGTGCCAGCAGCTTGAACGGGACAGGGGCTGGAAACACCATATATTTT; CDR3: CASSLNGTGAGNTIYF; J: TRBJ1-3; size: NA; D: TRBD1; V: TRBV5-8
DNA: TGTGCCAGCAGCACGACTAGTGGTTACGAGCAGTACTTC; CDR3: CASSTTSGYEQYF; J: TRBJ2-7; size: NA; D: NA; V: TRBV6-5
DNA: TGTGCCAGCAGCAGAGTTCCTCTCTACAATGAGCAGTTCTTC; CDR3: CASSRVPLYNEQFF; J: TRBJ2-1; size: NA; D: NA; V: TRBV14
DNA: TGCAGCGTTGAAGATCCAGGGAGGGGTAGATATGGCTACACCTTC; CDR3: CSVEDPGRGRYGYTF; J: TRBJ1-2; size: NA; D: NA; V: TRBV29-1
DNA: TGTGCCTGGAGTGTACAGGGACTAGCGGAAACAGGTTTT; CDR3: CAWSVQGLAETGF; J: TRBJ2-3; size: NA; D: TRBD2; V: TRBV30
DNA: TGCAGCGTTCTCGTTGGTGGCGAGCAGTTCTTC; CDR3: CSVLVGGEQFF; J: TRBJ2-1; size: NA; D: NA; V: TRBV29-1
DNA: TGTGCCAGCAGCTTAGGTGCGGTAGCGGGGGGGCCGGAGACCCAGTACTTC; CDR3: CASSLGAVAGGPETQYF; J: TRBJ2-5; size: NA; D: TRBD2; V: TRBV11-3
DNA: TGTGCCAGCAGCCAAGATTTAGTCTACGAGCAGTACTTC; CDR3: CASSQDLVYEQYF; J: TRBJ2-7; size: NA; D: NA; V: TRBV3-1/TRBV3-2
DNA: TGTGCCAGCAGCGTAGTGACAGACACTGAAGCTTTCTTT; CDR3: CASSVVTDTEAFF; J: TRBJ1-1; size: NA; D: NA; V: TRBV9
DNA: TGTGCCAGCAGCGTAGGAGGATTAAGTAGCTCCTACAATGAGCAGTTCTTC; CDR3: CASSVGGLSSSYNEQFF; J: TRBJ2-1; size: NA; D: NA; V: TRBV9
DNA: TGCGCCAGCAGCGGTGCAGGAAAACTGTTTTTT; CDR3: CASSGAGKLFF; J: TRBJ1-4; size: NA; D: NA; V: TRBV5-1
DNA: TGTGCCAGCAGTACGGGGACAGGGGACGGCGAGCAGTACTTC; CDR3: CASSTGTGDGEQYF; J: TRBJ2-7; size: NA; D: TRBD1; V: TRBV27
DNA: TGCGCCAGCAGCGCGGACAGGGGAAATTCACCCCTCCACTTT; CDR3: CASSADRGNSPLHF; J: TRBJ1-6; size: many; D: TRBD1; V: TRBV5-1
DNA: TGTGCCAGCCTTGTTTGGGGCACCTACGAGCAGTACTTC; CDR3: CASLVWGTYEQYF; J: TRBJ2-7; size: NA; D: NA; V: TRBV5-6
DNA: TGTGCCAGTAGTATAGAAGCGCAGGGCCGACAGCCCCAGCATTTT; CDR3: CASSIEAQGRQPQHF; J: TRBJ1-5; size: NA; D: NA; V: TRBV19
DNA: TGCGCCAGCAGTGAGGTGGGACAGGGTTTTCAGCCCCAGCATTTT; CDR3: CASSEVGQGFQPQHF; J: TRBJ1-5; size: NA; D: TRBD1; V: TRBV10-2
DNA: TGTGCCAGCAGCTTTTCAGCGGGGGGCGGAGAAAACATTCAGTACTTC; CDR3: CASSFSAGGGENIQYF; J: TRBJ2-4; size: NA; D: TRBD2; V: TRBV7-2
DNA: TGCGCCAGCAGCCAAGGATCAGGACAGGGGGCGCGTGGGCAGCCCCAGCATTTT; CDR3: CASSQGSGQGARGQPQHF; J: TRBJ1-5; size: NA; D: TRBD1; V: TRBV4-1
DNA: TGCGCCAGCACCCGGGAGAGTATCTCTGGAAACACCATATATTTT; CDR3: CASTRESISGNTIYF; J: TRBJ1-3; size: NA; D: NA; V: TRBV4-1
DNA: TGCAGTGCTAGTCCGGGATCTGGGCCCCAGCATTTT; CDR3: CSASPGSGPQHF; J: TRBJ1-5; size: NA; D: NA; V: TRBV20-1
DNA: TGCGCCAGCAGCCAAGGTCAGGGGTATAGCAATCAGCCCCAGCATTTT; CDR3: CASSQGQGYSNQPQHF; J: TRBJ1-5; size: NA; D: NA; V: TRBV4-1
DNA: TGCGCCAGCAGCTCCAGGGGGGATGGGACTGAAGCTTTCTTT; CDR3: CASSSRGDGTEAFF; J: TRBJ1-1; size: NA; D: TRBD1; V: TRBV5-1
DNA: TGTGCCAGCAGCTTAGCGCTCTCGGGGTACGAGCAGTACTTC; CDR3: CASSLALSGYEQYF; J: TRBJ2-7; size: NA; D: NA; V: TRBV7-2
DNA: TGTGCCAGCACGCGACAGGGGGGAAGCAATCAGCCCCAGCATTTT; CDR3: CASTRQGGSNQPQHF; J: TRBJ1-5; size: NA; D: TRBD1; V: TRBV6-5
DNA: TGTGCCAGCAGCTTAGACCGTGGGGCCCAAGAGACCCAGTACTTC; CDR3: CASSLDRGAQETQYF; J: TRBJ2-5; size: NA; D: NA; V: TRBV7-7
DNA: TGTGCCATCAAAAAGGACAGGGGCCACATCTACGAGCAGTACTTC; CDR3: CAIKKDRGHIYEQYF; J: TRBJ2-7; size: NA; D: TRBD1; V: TRBV10-3
DNA: TGTGCCAGCAGCGTAGGACTACCGGGACAAGGTGAAGCTTTCTTT; CDR3: CASSVGLPGQGEAFF; J: TRBJ1-1; size: few; D: NA; V: TRBV9
DNA: TGCGCCAGCAGTGAGACACAGGGGTACAATGAGCAGTTCTTC; CDR3: CASSETQGYNEQFF; J: TRBJ2-1; size: NA; D: TRBD1; V: TRBV10-1
DNA: TGTGCCAGCGCGGGGGGCGGTGAGCAGTTCTTC; CDR3: CASAGGGEQFF; J: TRBJ2-1; size: NA; D: TRBD2; V: TRBV9